The 10 T cell receptor beta chains listed next were all sequenced from one sample in a study of cytomegalovirus exposure and HLA in healthy donors. With 60 Vbeta and 13 Jbeta primers, the PCR was carried out. Data came from immunoSEQ multiplex PCR; TCRdb stores just in-frame clones and leaves some out. Here the sample spans around 170,000 clones, 80% to 85% being singletons. The source material was PBMCs. The source of these receptors is a woman aged 18-29 years in good health and CMV-seronegative.

V gene TRBV27 combines with J gene TRBJ2-7; D may be TRBD1 (6 bases). The germline CDR1 and CDR2 sequences are MNHEY and SMNVEV (reference sequence). The CDR3 has 15 residues. The V and J ends lost 5 bases and 6 bases respectively, with 20 bases between them. The CDR3 loop is CASSPLHLQGSEQYF. The DNA for the CDR3 is TGTGCCAGCAGTCCCCTACACTTACAGGGATCCGAGCAGTACTTC.

This clone has only one observation. This chain links TRBV6-1 with TRBJ2-7, with D possibly TRBD2 on 7 matching bases. V lost 1 base, J lost 2 bases, and 21 bases lay in between. CDR1 and CDR2 (germline): MNHNS, SASEGT. The CDR3 is 18 residues long. CDR3 nucleotide sequence: TGTGCCAGCAGTGAAGAGGGGGGGGAGGTTCTCGGTACCTACGAGCAGTACTTC. Encoded protein: CASSEEGGEVLGTYEQYF.

V and J are TRBV28 and TRBJ2-1, with D tentatively TRBD2 (6 bases). This CDR3 contains 15 residues. V lost 2 bases and J lost 10, with 18 bases in between. Germline values: CDR1 MDHEN, CDR2 SYDVKM. CDR3: CASSLPTRFRKEQFF. As DNA, the CDR3 is TGTGCCAGCAGTTTACCGACTAGATTTCGCAAGGAGCAGTTCTTC.

The genes are TRBV5-1 and TRBJ1-4; TRBD1 matches at 9 bases. V shed 5 bases, J shed 8 bases, and the junction held 7 bases outside the gene matches. The germline V gene encodes CDR1 SGHRS and CDR2 YFSETQ. The CDR3 consists of 14 residues. CDR3 DNA: TGCGCCAGCAGTTTTACAGGGGGCCGGGAAAAACTGTTTTTT. It codes for CASSFTGGREKLFF.

V usage is TRBV25-1 and J usage is TRBJ1-5; D unresolved. Per germline, CDR1 MGHDK and CDR2 SYGVNS. Trimming removed 7 bases from V and 4 bases from J, with 17 bases in between. The CDR3 loop spans 15 amino acids. The chain's CDR3 is CASKKGQRVNQPQHF. CDR3 DNA sequence: TGTGCCAGCAAAAAGGGCCAGAGGGTAAATCAGCCCCAGCATTTT.

In DNA, the CDR3 is TGTGCCAGCAGCTTCGAGAGCAACACTGAAGCTTTCTTT. This sequence encodes CASSFESNTEAFF. The chain is built from TRBV7-9 and TRBJ1-1, with D unclear. Trimming removed 3 bases from V and 2 bases from J, with 7 bases in between. CDR3 length: 13 residues. Germline V gives CDR1 SEHNR, CDR2 FQNEAQ (reference sequence).

This clone was observed a handful of times. The rearrangement uses TRBV19 and TRBJ1-2, with D maybe TRBD1 (6 bases). In germline, CDR1 is LNHDA, CDR2 SQIVND (reference sequence). CDR3 size: 12 residues. V lost 4 bases to trimming and J lost 3 bases, with 6 bases between them. The CDR3 sequence: CASSTGDYGYTF. For the CDR3, the DNA is TGTGCCAGTAGTACAGGGGACTATGGCTACACCTTC.

The J gene is TRBJ2-2, the V gene TRBV7-9; 9 bases align to TRBD2. The CDR3 contains 18 residues. The germline V gene has CDR1 SEHNR and CDR2 FQNEAQ (reference sequence). Germline trimming cut 5 bases from V and 4 bases from J; bases unmatched to any gene: 14. CDR3 protein: CASSARGGGRAPTGELFF. Written as DNA, the CDR3 is TGTGCCAGCAGCGCCCGTGGAGGCGGGAGGGCCCCCACCGGGGAGCTGTTTTTT.

This rearrangement joins TRBV10-3 to TRBJ1-4; weak D call: TRBD1 (5 bases). The V end lost 7 bases, the J end lost 7 bases, and 16 bases lay between the germline ends. CDR3 length: 14 residues. Germline V gives CDR1 ENHRY, CDR2 SYGVKD. DNA of the CDR3: TGTGCCATCATGGCCGGGGGGGACGGTGAAAAACTGTTTTTT. Protein sequence: CAIMAGGDGEKLFF.

The chain combines TRBV6-1 with TRBJ1-2, with unresolved D. The germline V gene has CDR1 MNHNS and CDR2 SASEGT. V was pared by 2 bases and J by 4 bases, with 11 bases between. The CDR3 extends over 14 amino acids. DNA for the CDR3: TGTGCCAGCAGTGAATCGGGGATAGGCTATGGCTACACCTTC. The encoded protein is CASSESGIGYGYTF.